A single sample is the source of the 18 T cell receptor beta chains below, sequenced in a study of T-cell reconstitution after alpha-beta-depleted transplantation in children. The authors prepared the TCRbeta library with unique molecular identifiers. TCRdb re-analysed the PCR reads in MiXCR, keeping a single row per CDR3 protein. The repertoire holds hundreds of thousands of distinct CDR3 sequences, with around 17% as singletons. The source material was PBMCs, mostly from graft donor cells, sampled 360 days after TCRalphabeta/CD19-depleted stem cell transplant. Receptors originate from a male patient between 10 and 17 years old who had a stem cell transplant for acute lymphoblastic leukemia, so the T cells may come from the graft donor.

In this sample, this clonotype turned up a few times. The V gene is TRBV5-1, the J gene TRBJ2-7; TRBD2 matches 10 bases. The CDR3 has 14 amino acids. With V trimmed by 4 bases and J by 7 bases, 8 bases remained unmatched. CDR1 and CDR2 from the germline V gene are SGHRS and YFSETQ. The CDR3 nucleotides are TGCGCCAGCAGCACCCGGACTAGCGGACAGGAGCAGTACTTC. Translation: CASSTRTSGQEQYF.

The chain uses TRBV27 and TRBJ1-6; no definite D call. The CDR3 extends over 13 amino acids. The germline CDR1 and CDR2 sequences are MNHEY and SMNVEV (reference sequence). Between the trimmed V and J ends, which lost 3 bases and 7 bases, there was a span of 7 bases. In DNA form, the CDR3 reads TGTGCCAGCAGTTTCCGGCTGAATTCACCCCTCCACTTT. Translated: CASSFRLNSPLHF.

This clonotype turned up a few times. The rearrangement joins TRBV20-1 to TRBJ2-3; TRBD2 matches at 9 bases. The V and J ends lost 3 bases and 2 bases, in that order; junction bases with no gene match: 15. The CDR3 has 18 residues. The germline gives CDR1 DFQATT, CDR2 SNEGSKA (reference sequence). The CDR3 DNA reads as TGCAGTGCTAGGCCGGGTTTGGGGGCGGGAGGGACCACAGATACGCAGTATTTT. Protein product: CSARPGLGAGGTTDTQYF.

The V call is TRBV11-1, the J call TRBJ2-1; D is unresolved. The germline V gene encodes CDR1 SGHAT and CDR2 FQDESV (reference sequence). V was shortened by 4 bases and J by 8 bases, with 9 bases between the two germline ends. The CDR3 is made up of 12 amino acids. The chain's CDR3 is CASSSPRDEQFF. The CDR3 bases are TGTGCCAGCAGCTCCCCCCGGGATGAGCAGTTCTTC.

The chain combines TRBV7-8 with TRBJ1-1, with D possibly matching TRBD1 (5 bases). Looked up from germline, CDR1 is SGHVS and CDR2 is FQNEAQ. The V and J ends lost 5 bases and 11 bases respectively, with 21 bases between them. This CDR3 is 14 amino acids long. CDR3 bases: TGTGCCAGCAGCCCCTCCGGCAGGGTTTATGTGGCTTTCTTT. Protein: CASSPSGRVYVAFF.

This clonotype has ten or more counts. This sequence joins TRBV12-3 or TRBV12-4 and TRBJ2-1; 7 bases match TRBD1. The CDR3 consists of 12 residues. V lost 8 bases, J lost 2 bases, and 0 bases stayed unmatched. CDR3 residues: CASGQAYNEQFF. CDR3 nucleotides: TGTGCCAGCGGACAGGCCTACAATGAGCAGTTCTTC.

The rearrangement uses TRBV24-1 and TRBJ2-1; 7 bases fit TRBD2. The V segment lost 1 base and the J segment 12 bases; nucleotides outside the gene matches: 14. In germline, CDR1 is KGHDR, CDR2 SFDVKD. The CDR3 is made up of 16 amino acids. CDR3 nucleotides: TGTGCCACCAGTGATTTAGTGGCGGGAGAGGGCTATGGGCAGTTCTTC. Its protein is CATSDLVAGEGYGQFF.

This clonotype was seen a few times. The V call is TRBV4-1, the J call TRBJ2-7; a possible D gene is TRBD2 (6 bases). V was clipped by 6 bases and J by 2 bases, with 17 bases between them. The germline V gene has CDR1 MGHRA and CDR2 YSYEKL. The CDR3 totals 15 residues. In nucleotides, the CDR3 is TGCGCCAGCAGTGGCACCGGGGGAGACGCCTACGAGCAGTACTTC. This codes for CASSGTGGDAYEQYF.

The V gene is TRBV5-1, the J gene TRBJ2-7; 8 bases are shared with TRBD2. CDR1 is SGHRS, CDR2 YFSETQ, per germline. This CDR3 comprises 20 residues. V shed 8 bases, J shed 1 base, and the junction held 26 bases outside the gene matches. CDR3 sequence: CASTQRDSWTSPTLSYEQYF. DNA of the CDR3: TGCGCCAGTACCCAGCGGGACTCCTGGACTAGCCCCACTCTTTCCTACGAGCAGTACTTC.

V is TRBV7-2 and J is TRBJ2-7; unclear D gene. Per the germline V gene, CDR1 is SGHTA and CDR2 is FQGNSA. V lost 0 bases and J 12 bases, leaving 15 bases between the germline ends. The CDR3 consists of 13 residues. The CDR3 DNA follows: TGTGCCAGCAGCTTAGCCCCCCGATCCGACCCGTACTTC. This gives the protein CASSLAPRSDPYF.

This clonotype was counted at least ten times. The chain employs TRBV12-5 and TRBJ2-5; 7 bases are shared with TRBD2. V lost 6 bases, J lost 7 bases, and 14 bases stayed unmatched. This CDR3 is 15 amino acids long. Germline assignment: CDR1 LGHNT and CDR2 FRNRAP. CDR3 loop: CASGPEGGGPATQYF. The CDR3 DNA reads TGTGCTAGTGGACCCGAGGGCGGGGGTCCGGCGACCCAGTACTTC.

The chain recombines TRBV5-1 with TRBJ2-1, with a tentative D call TRBD1 (6 bases). Germline V lookup: CDR1 SGHRS, CDR2 YFSETQ. V was pared by 6 bases and J by 9 bases, with 22 bases between. The CDR3 runs 15 residues. The CDR3 coding sequence is TGCGCCAGCACCGTCGGGGCTACCCAACAGGGTGAGCAGTTCTTC. This gives the protein CASTVGATQQGEQFF.

The chain links TRBV3-1 to TRBJ2-1, with 9 bases fitting TRBD2. Per germline, CDR1 LGHDT and CDR2 YNNKEL (reference sequence). The CDR3 covers 19 residues. The junction had 16 bases not matched to a gene; V was cut back by 0 bases and J by 7 bases. CDR3 in amino acids: CASSQETFRRSGRWNEQFF. The CDR3 bases are TGTGCCAGCAGCCAAGAAACGTTCCGGAGAAGCGGGAGGTGGAATGAGCAGTTCTTC.

This chain uses TRBV5-1 with TRBJ2-4; 7 bases are shared with TRBD1. Trimming cost V 4 bases and J 3 bases; bases outside gene matches: 4. The CDR3 extends over 14 amino acids. Germline V CDR1 and CDR2: SGHRS, YFSETQ. The CDR3 protein is CASSRTGHKNIQYF. Here the CDR3 DNA reads TGCGCCAGCAGCAGGACAGGTCACAAAAACATTCAGTACTTC.

The genes are TRBV5-1 and TRBJ1-2; D is unclear. Trimming pared 0 bases from V and 7 bases from J, leaving 7 bases between. The CDR3 is 12 residues long. The germline V gene encodes CDR1 SGHRS and CDR2 YFSETQ. CDR3 amino acids: CASSLGQSGYTF. The CDR3 coding sequence is TGCGCCAGCAGCTTGGGGCAATCTGGCTACACCTTC.

This clonotype turned up a few times. The chain is built from TRBV15 and TRBJ2-7; 8 positions match TRBD2. The germline gives CDR1 LNHNV, CDR2 YYDKDF (reference sequence). With 3 bases clipped from V and 2 bases from J, the junction kept 6 bases outside the gene matches. The CDR3 totals 15 residues. Written as DNA, the CDR3 is TGTGCCACCAGCAGTCAGCGGGAGACGCCCTACGAGCAGTACTTC. Translation gives CATSSQRETPYEQYF.

The chain carries TRBV5-1 and TRBJ2-1; D is tentatively TRBD1 or TRBD2 (5 bases each). Germline V CDR1 and CDR2: SGHRS, YFSETQ. Trimming shortened V by 5 bases and J by 7 bases, and 19 bases separated the two germline ends. The CDR3 extends over 15 amino acids. The CDR3 nucleotides read TGCGCCAGCAGGTGGGAGACGGGGCGGTGGAATGAGCAGTTCTTC. Residues: CASRWETGRWNEQFF.

This clonotype was counted between two and nine times. The chain joins TRBV5-1 to TRBJ2-5; 7 positions agree with TRBD1. After removal of 0 bases from V and 5 bases from J, the junction contained 4 bases not matched to a gene. The CDR3 extends over 14 amino acids. Germline CDR1 SGHRS, CDR2 YFSETQ. DNA of the CDR3: TGCGCCAGCAGCTTGGGACAGGGTATGGAGACCCAGTACTTC. It encodes CASSLGQGMETQYF. The whole variable domain, remainder taken from reference TRBV5-1 and TRBJ2-5, is KAGVTQTPRYLIKTRGQQVTLSCSPISGHRSVSWYQQTPGQGLQFLFEYFSETQRNKGNFPGRFSGRQFSNSRSEMNVSTLELGDSALYLCASSLGQGMETQYFGPGTRLLVL.